The present TCR beta chain was sequenced within a study of Ad26.COV2.S vaccination and SARS-CoV-2 variants. Germline lookup yields CDR1 MGHRA and CDR2 YSYEKL. The CDR3 length is 15 residues. Losses at the gene ends were 2 bases for V and 5 bases for J; bases not matched to a gene: 5. The table came from immunoSEQ multiplex PCR; TCRdb's copy has only in-frame clones and leaves some out. In the table there are about 680,000 clones, about 89% of which are singletons. Treatment reported: 19 received Ad26.COV2.S at low or high dose, single or two shots; 5 received placebo; per-sample allocation not given. Specimen acquisition occurred on day 63 following the initial vaccine or placebo injection. It was an adult aged 18-55 years in Boston who was the donor.

The sequencing used peripheral blood, collected in a trial of Ad26.COV2.S vaccine versus placebo. The TCR originated in a person between 18 and 65 years old who received the Ad26.COV2.S COVID-19 vaccine or a placebo. The chain has TRBV4-1 and TRBJ1-5, with 8 positions matching TRBD1. CDR3 amino acids: CASSQIQGVYQPQHF. In DNA form, the CDR3 reads TGCGCCAGCAGCCAAATACAGGGGGTTTATCAGCCCCAGCATTTT.